This T cell receptor (beta chain) was observed in a study of PD-L1 blockade in urothelial cancer. The table came from immunoSEQ multiplex PCR; TCRdb's copy has only in-frame clones and leaves some out. Found here are 70,000 or so clones, 85% to 90% of them singletons; the top ten hold 3% to 4%. Trimming shortened V by 1 base and J by 6 bases, and 18 bases separated the two germline ends. This CDR3 has 16 residues. The germline gives CDR1 LNHDA, CDR2 SQIVND (reference sequence). The TCR comes from a man between 60 and 75 years old with urothelial cancer. The input for sequencing was PBMCs, taken around atezolizumab (anti-PD-L1) treatment. V gene TRBV19 combines with J gene TRBJ1-1; D possibly corresponds to TRBD1 (5 bases). Here the CDR3 reads CASSIVPGPRASEAFF. CDR3 DNA sequence: TGTGCCAGTAGTATAGTGCCGGGCCCCAGGGCCTCTGAAGCTTTCTTT. The full variable domain, completed using reference TRBV19 and TRBJ1-1, is DGGITQSPKYLFRKEGQNVTLSCEQNLNHDAMYWYRQDPGQGLRLIYYSQIVNDFQKGDIAEGYSVSREKKESFPLTVTSAQKNPTAFYLCASSIVPGPRASEAFFGQGTRLTVV.